The next 29 T cell receptor beta chains were all read from a single sample in a study of identical twins (dated by TCRdb to 2016 to 2017). Library method: 5' RACE. The instrument given in TCRdb is Illumina HiSeq 2000. In-frame beta chains were kept once TCRdb had trimmed the public reads at Q25 with fastp and called clones with MiXCR. A single entry per CDR3 protein holds the most common genes and DNA from its merged rows. The sample table holds about 470,000 distinct CDR3 sequences, of which 20% to 25% were seen once. About 2.7% of the sample belongs to the ten largest clones. These data were also filed under a second study, of T cells expressing NK-cell markers.

Sequenced input: CD4+ T cells sorted from blood. These receptors came from a woman between 18 and 30 years old in good health.

V gene TRBV5-1 combines with J gene TRBJ2-5, with TRBD1 matching 7 bases. From germline, CDR1 is SGHRS and CDR2 YFSETQ. The trim removed 4 bases at V and 2 bases at J, leaving 8 bases unmatched. The CDR3 runs 15 residues. This chain's CDR3 is CASSPLPGQQETQYF. CDR3 DNA: TGCGCCAGCAGCCCACTACCGGGACAGCAAGAGACCCAGTACTTC.

The chain has TRBV29-1 and TRBJ2-1, with 7 bases lining up with TRBD1. The J segment lost 7 bases and the V segment lost 6 bases, leaving 6 bases of the junction unmatched. The CDR3 extends over 12 amino acids. Germline V gene lookup returns CDR1 SQVTM and CDR2 ANQGSEA. For the CDR3, the DNA is TGCAGCGTAGGGGACAGAAGGAATGAGCAGTTCTTC. It codes for CSVGDRRNEQFF.

This rearrangement joins TRBV25-1 to TRBJ2-5, with TRBD1 as a possible D gene (6 bases). Trimming cost V 4 bases and J 7 bases, with 13 bases left between them. Germline V CDR1 and CDR2: MGHDK, SYGVNS. The CDR3 length is 13 residues. The CDR3 sequence is CASSGTGLATQYF. CDR3 DNA: TGTGCCAGCAGTGGAACAGGGTTGGCGACCCAGTACTTC.

This clonotype was seen a few times. The V and J genes are TRBV6-1 and TRBJ2-7; D might be TRBD1 (5 bases). CDR1 and CDR2 (germline): MNHNS, SASEGT. Trimming shortened V by 6 bases and J by 0 bases, and 12 bases separated the two germline ends. This CDR3 is built from 14 residues. In nucleotides, the CDR3 is TGTGCCAGCAGGCCGGGCGACAGCTCCTACGAGCAGTACTTC. It is translated as CASRPGDSSYEQYF.

The CDR3: CASSPSGAAYNEQFF. The CDR3 region has the DNA TGTGCCAGCAGCCCAAGTGGGGCGGCGTATAATGAGCAGTTCTTC. The rearrangement links TRBV7-3 to TRBJ2-1; tentatively, D is TRBD1 (5 bases). The CDR3 loop spans 15 amino acids. Germline V gene data show CDR1 as SGHTA and CDR2 as FQGTGA. V was clipped by 5 bases and J by 7 bases, with 18 bases between them.

The chain couples TRBV6-1 to TRBJ2-3, with 10 nucleotides matching TRBD2. CDR3 length: 15 amino acids. Germline V CDR1 and CDR2: MNHNS, SASEGT. Unmatched junction bases numbered 8, after V lost 10 bases and J lost 1 base. CDR3 sequence: CATGSTSGGTDTQYF. The DNA of the CDR3 is TGTGCCACAGGCAGTACTAGCGGGGGCACAGATACGCAGTATTTT.

This clonotype was counted ten times or more. The genes are TRBV11-2 and TRBJ1-1; 8 nucleotides agree with TRBD1. CDR1 SGHAT and CDR2 FQNNGV come from the germline V gene. V lost 2 bases, J lost 5 bases, and 1 base stayed unmatched. There are 13 residues in the CDR3. The CDR3 bases are TGTGCCAGCAGCTTAAGACAGGGGACTGAAGCTTTCTTT. Its protein product is CASSLRQGTEAFF.

The rearrangement joins TRBV5-1 to TRBJ1-2; D gene ambiguous. CDR3 length: 14 residues. The V end was cut by 0 bases, the J end by 4 bases, with 10 bases between. Looked up from germline, CDR1 is SGHRS and CDR2 is YFSETQ. The CDR3 region has the DNA TGCGCCAGCAGCTTGGAGGAGGGCCGCTATGGCTACACCTTC. The encoded protein is CASSLEEGRYGYTF.

This clonotype was seen only a few times. This chain joins TRBV13 and TRBJ2-2; tentative D call: TRBD1 (6 bases). The V end lost 5 bases, the J end lost 5 bases, and 18 bases lay between the germline ends. Germline V gene data show CDR1 as PRHDT and CDR2 as FYEKMQ (reference sequence). The CDR3 sequence is 16 residues long. The CDR3 DNA sequence: TGTGCCAGCAGCCAGTACCTACCGGGACATACCGGGGAGCTGTTTTTT. Translating gives CASSQYLPGHTGELFF.

Comment on this clonotype: A read error may produce the germline difference seen at one junction end. In DNA form, the CDR3 reads TGTGCCATCAGCCCTAGACAGGGTGGGTACAATGAGCAGTTCTTC. Translated: CAISPRQGGYNEQFF. The V gene is TRBV5-5, the J gene TRBJ2-1, with 7 nucleotides matching TRBD1. Germline lookup yields CDR1 SGHKS and CDR2 YYEKEE (reference sequence). This CDR3 comprises 15 residues.

The chain joins TRBV4-3 to TRBJ2-3; possible D gene TRBD2, 6 bases. CDR1 is LGHNA and CDR2 is YSLEER in the germline V gene. V lost 0 bases, J lost 6 bases, and 10 bases lay in between. The length of the CDR3 is 14 residues. The CDR3 region has the DNA TGCGCCAGCAGCCAAGATCATCGGGGGGATACGCAGTATTTT. Encoded protein: CASSQDHRGDTQYF.

The chain couples TRBV9 to TRBJ2-1, with no clear D. The CDR3 has 12 residues. Per germline, CDR1 SGDLS and CDR2 YYNGEE. V was trimmed by 0 bases and J by 5 bases, leaving 3 bases between them. This CDR3 reads CASSVGNNEQFF. Here the CDR3 DNA reads TGTGCCAGCAGCGTAGGTAACAATGAGCAGTTCTTC.

This clonotype was detected a few times. V gene TRBV15 combines with J gene TRBJ1-1, with 10 bases matching TRBD1. The V and J ends lost 3 bases and 4 bases, in that order; junction bases with no gene match: 8. The CDR3 sequence is 16 residues long. CDR1 is LNHNV and CDR2 is YYDKDF in the germline V gene (reference sequence). The CDR3 spells CATSRDRGFSRTEAFF. CDR3 coding DNA: TGTGCCACCAGCAGGGACAGGGGGTTCTCACGCACTGAAGCTTTCTTT.

The chain uses TRBV5-6 and TRBJ2-2; 9 nucleotides agree with TRBD2. Germline V gene sequence: CDR1 SGHDT, CDR2 YYEEEE. The CDR3 totals 15 residues. The V segment lost 4 bases and the J segment 4 bases; nucleotides outside the gene matches: 5. Here the CDR3 reads CASSPGLASTGELFF. The DNA for the CDR3 is TGTGCCAGCAGCCCAGGACTAGCGAGCACCGGGGAGCTGTTTTTT.

This rearrangement joins TRBV7-9 to TRBJ2-3, with 9 bases lining up with TRBD1. Germline V gives CDR1 SEHNR, CDR2 FQNEAQ (reference sequence). The CDR3 loop spans 13 amino acids. V lost 8 bases, J lost 2 bases, and 2 bases stayed unmatched. The CDR3 region is CASGQGNTDTQYF. In DNA, the CDR3 is TGTGCCAGCGGACAGGGGAACACAGATACGCAGTATTTT.

This rearrangement joins TRBV20-1 to TRBJ1-5; the D is unclear. Trimming shortened V by 6 bases and J by 0 bases, and 9 bases separated the two germline ends. CDR1 and CDR2 from the germline V gene are DFQATT and SNEGSKA (reference sequence). There are 13 residues in the CDR3. The CDR3 DNA reads TGCAGTGCGGCCCAGGATAGCAATCAGCCCCAGCATTTT. Encoded protein: CSAAQDSNQPQHF.

This clonotype was detected only a few times. CDR3 DNA sequence: TGTGCCAGCTCCCCCGAAGGTCGGGCGGGAGATACGCAGTATTTT. Translating it yields CASSPEGRAGDTQYF. The chain has TRBV5-4 and TRBJ2-3; maybe TRBD2 (5 bases). Germline CDR1 reads SGHNT; CDR2 reads YYREEE (reference sequence). Trimming removed 7 bases at V and 5 bases at J, with 20 bases between. The CDR3 is made up of 15 amino acids.

The chain recombines TRBV5-1 with TRBJ2-2; TRBD2 matches at 9 bases. Trimming removed 6 bases from V and 6 bases from J; junction bases left unmatched: 3. Germline lookup yields CDR1 SGHRS and CDR2 YFSETQ. The CDR3 runs 13 residues. The CDR3 DNA reads TGCGCCAGCAACGGACTAGCGCCCGGGGAGCTGTTTTTT. Translation: CASNGLAPGELFF.

This clonotype has more than one count but fewer than ten. The chain carries TRBV20-1 and TRBJ2-3, with a weak D call TRBD2 (5 bases). CDR1 is DFQATT and CDR2 is SNEGSKA in the germline V gene (reference sequence). This CDR3 is built from 12 residues. V dropped 6 bases and J dropped 8 bases, with 15 bases sitting between them. The CDR3 region is CSAPKGGGTQYF. DNA for the CDR3: TGCAGTGCCCCGAAGGGTGGAGGTACGCAGTATTTT.

The V and J genes are TRBV20-1 and TRBJ2-7; 12 positions agree with TRBD2. This CDR3 has 14 residues. Germline CDR1 is DFQATT and CDR2 is SNEGSKA (reference sequence). The J segment lost 0 bases and the V segment lost 5 bases, leaving 2 bases of the junction unmatched. The CDR3 nucleotides read TGCAGTGCTTGGACTAGCGGGACCTCCTACGAGCAGTACTTC. It translates to CSAWTSGTSYEQYF.

This clonotype is a singleton in its sample. This sequence joins TRBV3-1 and TRBJ1-6; D unclear. CDR1 LGHDT and CDR2 YNNKEL come from the germline V gene (reference sequence). The CDR3 loop spans 13 amino acids. V was trimmed by 4 bases and J by 10 bases, leaving 11 bases between them. CDR3 residues: CASSRLLASPLHF. For the CDR3, the DNA is TGTGCCAGCAGCCGACTTCTAGCCTCACCCCTCCACTTT.

This clonotype was found a few times. V gene TRBV5-1 combines with J gene TRBJ2-7; no clear D. Germline CDR1 reads SGHRS; CDR2 reads YFSETQ. CDR3 length: 13 residues. Trimming stripped 2 bases from V and 5 bases from J, with 11 bases between. The CDR3 loop is CASSFGEVNEQYF. DNA of the CDR3: TGCGCCAGCAGCTTTGGAGAGGTCAACGAGCAGTACTTC.

This clonotype was picked up a small number of times. The chain links TRBV10-3 to TRBJ2-2; D is unresolved. Trimming stripped 3 bases from V and 6 bases from J, with 8 bases between. Germline assignment: CDR1 ENHRY and CDR2 SYGVKD. The CDR3 is 13 amino acids. CDR3 sequence reads: CAISELGAGELFF. CDR3 in DNA: TGTGCCATCAGTGAACTTGGAGCCGGGGAGCTGTTTTTT.

V usage is TRBV7-9 and J usage is TRBJ2-1, with D unclear. Germline V gives CDR1 SEHNR, CDR2 FQNEAQ (reference sequence). V lost 7 bases and J 5 bases, leaving 9 bases between the germline ends. The length of the CDR3 is 12 residues. CDR3 nucleotides: TGTGCCAGCACCCCCGGAAACAATGAGCAGTTCTTC. Its translation is CASTPGNNEQFF.

The genes are TRBV7-2 and TRBJ2-1, with D possibly TRBD2 on 5 matching bases. This CDR3 contains 15 residues. The germline V gene encodes CDR1 SGHTA and CDR2 FQGNSA. V lost 2 bases and J lost 9, with 17 bases in between. The CDR3 here is CASSLSGPGGGEQFF. CDR3 in DNA: TGTGCCAGCAGCTTAAGCGGCCCCGGAGGCGGTGAGCAGTTCTTC.

Worth noting for this clonotype: One base away lies a much larger clone, so this may be a sequencing read error. Here the CDR3 DNA reads TGTGCCAGCAAGCCGGACCGCTACCAAGAGACCCAGTACTTC. Translated, it gives CASKPDRYQETQYF. The chain combines TRBV12-3 or TRBV12-4 with TRBJ2-5; D gene unclear. V shed 7 bases and J shed 0 bases, with 12 bases lying between them. The CDR3 is made up of 14 amino acids.

The chain employs TRBV5-1 and TRBJ2-1; no firm D call. The CDR3 totals 14 residues. Germline V CDR1 and CDR2: SGHRS, YFSETQ. Trimming pared 5 bases from V and 0 bases from J, leaving 9 bases between. The CDR3 DNA sequence: TGCGCCAGCAGGCCATCCCTCTCCTACAATGAGCAGTTCTTC. This codes for CASRPSLSYNEQFF.

This clonotype showed up just a few times. In DNA form, the CDR3 reads TGTGCCAGCAGTTTGGGGTCGCTTCTAGATAATTCACCCCTCCACTTT. This codes for CASSLGSLLDNSPLHF. This chain connects TRBV12-3 or TRBV12-4 to TRBJ1-6; D not resolved. The CDR3 is 16 residues long. Trimming pared 3 bases from V and 5 bases from J, leaving 14 bases between.

The chain joins TRBV2 to TRBJ2-3; D assignment may be TRBD1 or TRBD2 (5 bases each). This CDR3 spans 15 amino acids. V dropped 2 bases and J dropped 2 bases, with 11 bases sitting between them. Germline V gives CDR1 SNHLY, CDR2 FYNNEI. The CDR3 DNA reads TGTGCCAGCAGTGAATTCCGGGGACCCACAGATACGCAGTATTTT. This sequence encodes CASSEFRGPTDTQYF.